This TCR beta chain was captured by sequencing in a study of cytomegalovirus exposure and HLA in healthy donors. Study-wide points: TCR beta chain V- and J-gene trimming was linked, in a later analysis, to a missense variant in DCLRE1C. Usually a TCR sequence was rare, but some public TCRs were found in many donors.

Primers: 60 Vbeta forward and 13 Jbeta reverse. TCRdb keeps only in-frame clones here, not all; method: immunoSEQ multiplex PCR. The sample carries about 150,000 clones, roughly 70% recorded once. Worth noting for this clone: Antigen: not known.

V lost 4 bases, J lost 7 bases, and 13 bases stayed unmatched. There are 17 residues in the CDR3. Germline CDR1 SGHRS, CDR2 YFSETQ. Donors had nominal health at sampling but likely had unrecorded immune exposures. What was sequenced was PBMCs. V usage is TRBV5-1 and J usage is TRBJ2-1; 11 positions agree with TRBD2. The TCR originated in a woman aged 40 to 50 in good health and CMV-seronegative. DNA of the CDR3: TGCGCCAGCAGCCTGCTCAATAGCGGGGGGGGCTTAAATGAGCAGTTCTTC. Its protein is CASSLLNSGGGLNEQFF.